The 20 T cell receptor beta chains in this list originate from one sample, sequenced in a study of blood T cell repertoires in COVID-19. The protocol was immunoSEQ multiplex PCR, while the TCRdb copy is restricted to in-frame clones and leaves out a portion. In the table there are about 470,000 clones, roughly 90% of which are singletons. Sequenced input: PBMCs or T cells enriched from blood (not recorded which). The source of these receptors is a woman aged 18 to 35 who had recovered from COVID-19.

A word on this clone: The same CDR3 can be traced to other DNA sequences in this sample. V gene TRBV3-1 (or the pseudogene TRBV3-2) combines with J gene TRBJ1-1; possibly TRBD1 for D (5 bases). The V and J ends lost 4 bases and 5 bases respectively, with 14 bases between them. Germline CDR1 reads LGHDT; CDR2 reads YNNKEL (reference sequence). This CDR3 spans 14 amino acids. The CDR3 bases are TGTGCCAGCAGCCCTCAGGGAGGCTGGACTGAAGCTTTCTTT. Protein product: CASSPQGGWTEAFF.

The chain links TRBV5-4 to TRBJ1-2; possible D gene TRBD1, 5 bases. Germline V gene sequence: CDR1 SGHNT, CDR2 YYREEE (reference sequence). The CDR3 runs 13 residues. Trimming left V 4 bases short and J 5 bases short, with 12 bases between. This CDR3 is CASSPTGEYGYTF. The CDR3 DNA is TGTGCCAGCAGCCCGACGGGGGAATATGGCTACACCTTC.

The J gene is TRBJ2-3, the V gene TRBV11-2; 10 bases are shared with TRBD2. Trimming cost V 2 bases and J 2 bases; bases outside gene matches: 7. CDR1 and CDR2 from the germline V gene are SGHAT and FQNNGV. The CDR3 length is 17 residues. CDR3 protein: CASSLTRLAGATDTQYF. The DNA of the CDR3 is TGTGCCAGCAGCTTAACTCGTCTAGCGGGGGCCACAGATACGCAGTATTTT.

The chain employs TRBV2 and TRBJ1-3, with D hard to call. V gave up 0 bases and J gave up 3 bases, with 9 bases separating them. The CDR3 has 15 amino acids. Germline values: CDR1 SNHLY, CDR2 FYNNEI. CDR3: CASSEALGIGNTIYF. CDR3 in DNA: TGTGCCAGCAGTGAAGCCCTTGGCATTGGAAACACCATATATTTT.

This chain joins TRBV10-3 and TRBJ1-1, with D tentatively TRBD1 (6 bases). V was pared by 8 bases and J by 5 bases, with 15 bases between. The CDR3 consists of 13 residues. The germline gives CDR1 ENHRY, CDR2 SYGVKD. The CDR3, as DNA: TGTGCCATCCAGCGACAGGCAGGGACTGAAGCTTTCTTT. As protein: CAIQRQAGTEAFF.

This clone occurred once. This chain uses TRBV9 with TRBJ1-1; no clear D gene. CDR1 SGDLS and CDR2 YYNGEE come from the germline V gene. Trimming pared 3 bases from V and 3 bases from J, leaving 9 bases between. The CDR3 loop spans 13 amino acids. The CDR3 spells CASSGSGDTEAFF. DNA for the CDR3: TGTGCCAGCAGCGGCTCGGGAGACACTGAAGCTTTCTTT.

As to this clone: This sample includes further DNA sequences coding for the same CDR3. The chain has TRBV19 and TRBJ1-1; possible D gene TRBD1, 6 bases. V gave up 6 bases and J gave up 1 base, with 15 bases separating them. The CDR3 totals 15 residues. Germline-derived CDR1 and CDR2 are LNHDA and SQIVND (reference sequence). CDR3 protein: CASSPPTGRNTEAFF. DNA of the CDR3: TGTGCCAGTAGCCCTCCTACAGGGAGGAACACTGAAGCTTTCTTT.

The chain couples TRBV2 to TRBJ1-6, with TRBD1 identical over 9 bases. The V and J ends lost 6 bases and 7 bases, in that order; junction bases with no gene match: 7. CDR3 length equals 15 residues. Germline assignment: CDR1 SNHLY and CDR2 FYNNEI. CDR3 nucleotides: TGTGCCAGCAGCGGGGCGGGACAGGGAAATTCACCCCTCCACTTT. Translation gives CASSGAGQGNSPLHF.

This clone has only a few counts. The CDR3 DNA follows: TGTGCCAGCAGCTTAGAGCGCACCTACGAGCAGTACTTC. Its translation: CASSLERTYEQYF. The J gene is TRBJ2-7, the V gene TRBV11-2; D is unclear. Germline CDR1 and CDR2: SGHAT and FQNNGV. This CDR3 comprises 13 residues. The V end lost 0 bases, the J end lost 2 bases, and 5 bases lay between the germline ends.

The genes are TRBV2 and TRBJ2-5; D is unclear. Trimming shortened V by 1 base and J by 5 bases, and 5 bases separated the two germline ends. The germline gives CDR1 SNHLY, CDR2 FYNNEI. CDR3 length: 12 amino acids. CDR3 region: CASSEVRETQYF. The DNA of the CDR3 is TGTGCCAGCAGTGAAGTGAGGGAGACCCAGTACTTC.

The sample holds one count of this clone. The chain uses TRBV15 and TRBJ2-2, with 9 bases aligning to TRBD2. Germline V gene lookup returns CDR1 LNHNV and CDR2 YYDKDF (reference sequence). V shed 5 bases, J shed 2 bases, and the junction held 9 bases outside the gene matches. CDR3 length equals 17 residues. CDR3 nucleotides: TGTGCCACCAGCCCCCATAGCGGGGGCCAAAACACCGGGGAGCTGTTTTTT. It codes for CATSPHSGGQNTGELFF.

This chain uses TRBV6-1 with TRBJ2-1; D is perhaps TRBD2 (5 bases). The V gene's germline CDR1 is MNHNS and CDR2 SASEGT. The ends were cut back, 3 bases at V and 2 bases at J, with 17 bases in the middle. This CDR3 comprises 17 residues. CDR3 in DNA: TGTGCCAGCAGTGATACTAGGACGGGAACTCCCTACAATGAGCAGTTCTTC. Its protein is CASSDTRTGTPYNEQFF.

V and J are TRBV5-6 and TRBJ2-5; the match to TRBD1 covers 8 bases. The V and J ends lost 0 bases and 5 bases, in that order; junction bases with no gene match: 6. CDR3 length: 15 amino acids. CDR1 SGHDT and CDR2 YYEEEE come from the germline V gene. The CDR3 nucleotides are TGTGCCAGCAGCTTGGGGGGGACAGGAACGGAGACCCAGTACTTC. Amino acids: CASSLGGTGTETQYF.

The chain uses TRBV19 and TRBJ1-1; the D gene is possibly TRBD1 (5 bases). V was cut by 5 bases and J by 0 bases, with 10 bases left in between. CDR3 length: 14 residues. Germline CDR1 reads LNHDA; CDR2 reads SQIVND (reference sequence). CDR3 loop: CASSLQQVNTEAFF. In DNA, the CDR3 is TGTGCCAGTAGTCTCCAACAGGTGAACACTGAAGCTTTCTTT.

This chain connects TRBV27 to TRBJ2-6; the D is unclear. Germline V gene data show CDR1 as MNHEY and CDR2 as SMNVEV (reference sequence). This CDR3 has 14 amino acids. V lost 5 bases and J 3 bases, leaving 8 bases between the germline ends. For the CDR3, the DNA is TGTGCCAGCAGTCCGTTGTTTGGGGCCAACGTCCTGACTTTC. Its protein is CASSPLFGANVLTF.

The chain employs TRBV5-1 and TRBJ1-1, with D possibly being TRBD1 (6 bases). CDR1 SGHRS and CDR2 YFSETQ come from the germline V gene. The V gene lost 4 bases and the J gene lost 1 base, with 14 bases spanning the gap. CDR3 length: 15 residues. The DNA of the CDR3 is TGCGCCAGCAGCCTGAGCAGGGGCGCGAACACTGAAGCTTTCTTT. This encodes CASSLSRGANTEAFF.

This clone was detected only once. This chain joins TRBV29-1 and TRBJ2-6; unclear D gene. The length of the CDR3 is 14 residues. V lost 3 bases to trimming and J lost 0 bases, with 6 bases between them. Germline V gene data show CDR1 as SQVTM and CDR2 as ANQGSEA. CDR3 DNA sequence: TGCAGCGTTGAGCACAGCTCTGGGGCCAACGTCCTGACTTTC. The encoded protein is CSVEHSSGANVLTF.

The chain joins TRBV30 to TRBJ2-1; tentatively, D is TRBD2 (7 bases). The CDR3 runs 14 residues. V dropped 8 bases and J dropped 2 bases, with 16 bases sitting between them. Germline loops: CDR1 GTSNPN, CDR2 SVGIG (reference sequence). This CDR3 is CARQGGAAYNEQFF. In nucleotides, the CDR3 is TGTGCCCGGCAAGGGGGGGCCGCCTACAATGAGCAGTTCTTC. The whole variable domain, remainder taken from reference TRBV30 and TRBJ2-1, is SQTIHQWPATLVQPVGSPLSLECTVEGTSNPNLYWYRQAAGRGLQLLFYSVGIGQISSEVPQNLSASRPQDRQFILSSKKLLLSDSGFYLCARQGGAAYNEQFFGPGTRLTVL.

In this sample, this clone turned up a few times. This rearrangement joins TRBV7-3 to TRBJ1-6, with 7 bases lining up with TRBD1. From germline, CDR1 is SGHTA and CDR2 FQGTGA. The ends lost 5 bases at V and 12 bases at J; junction bases unmatched: 19. The CDR3 consists of 17 residues. The DNA of the CDR3 is TGTGCCAGCAGCCCCGGACAGGCCTCGGGATATGGAGAACCCCTCCACTTT. It is translated as CASSPGQASGYGEPLHF. The full variable domain, in which reference TRBV7-3 and TRBJ1-6 provide the parts outside the CDR3, is GAGVSQTPSNKVTEKGKYVELRCDPISGHTALYWYRQSLGQGPEFLIYFQGTGAADDSGLPNDRFFAVRPEGSVSTLKIQRTERGDSAVYLCASSPGQASGYGEPLHFGNGTRLTVT.

This clone was counted a single time. This chain uses TRBV19 with TRBJ1-2; no clear D gene. This CDR3 has 17 amino acids. V lost 0 bases, J lost 8 bases, and 22 bases lay in between. CDR1 and CDR2 (germline): LNHDA, SQIVND (reference sequence). This CDR3 reads CASSIDLPRPSAKGYTF. The CDR3 DNA follows: TGTGCCAGTAGTATAGATCTCCCGAGGCCTTCGGCTAAAGGCTACACCTTC.